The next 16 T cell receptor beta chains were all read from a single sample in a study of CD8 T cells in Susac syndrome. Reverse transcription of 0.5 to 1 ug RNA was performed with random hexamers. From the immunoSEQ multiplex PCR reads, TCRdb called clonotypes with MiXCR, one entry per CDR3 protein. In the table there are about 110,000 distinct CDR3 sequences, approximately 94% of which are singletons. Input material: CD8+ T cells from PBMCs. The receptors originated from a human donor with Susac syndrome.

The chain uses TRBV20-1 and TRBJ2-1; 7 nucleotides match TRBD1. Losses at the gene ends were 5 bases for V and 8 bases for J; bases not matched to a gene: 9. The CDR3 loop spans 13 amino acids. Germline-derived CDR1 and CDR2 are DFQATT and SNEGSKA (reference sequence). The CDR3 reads CSARDSLVDEQFF. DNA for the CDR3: TGCAGTGCTCGGGACAGTTTGGTAGATGAGCAGTTCTTC.

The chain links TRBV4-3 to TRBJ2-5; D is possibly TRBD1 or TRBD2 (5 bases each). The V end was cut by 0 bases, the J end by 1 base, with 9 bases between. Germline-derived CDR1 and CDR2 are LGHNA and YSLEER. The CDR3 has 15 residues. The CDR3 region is CASSQDSGLQETQYF. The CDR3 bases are TGCGCCAGCAGCCAAGATTCGGGGCTCCAAGAGACCCAGTACTTC.

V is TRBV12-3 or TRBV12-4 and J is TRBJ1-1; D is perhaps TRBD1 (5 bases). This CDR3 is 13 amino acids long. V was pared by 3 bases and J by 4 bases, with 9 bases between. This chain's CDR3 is CASSFGGGTEAFF. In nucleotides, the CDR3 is TGTGCCAGCAGTTTTGGGGGGGGCACTGAAGCTTTCTTT.

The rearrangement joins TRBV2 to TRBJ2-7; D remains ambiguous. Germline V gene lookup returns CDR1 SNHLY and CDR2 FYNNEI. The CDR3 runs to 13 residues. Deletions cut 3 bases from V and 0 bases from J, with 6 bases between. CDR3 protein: CASSERSSYEQYF. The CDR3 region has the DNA TGTGCCAGCAGTGAGCGGAGCTCCTACGAGCAGTACTTC.

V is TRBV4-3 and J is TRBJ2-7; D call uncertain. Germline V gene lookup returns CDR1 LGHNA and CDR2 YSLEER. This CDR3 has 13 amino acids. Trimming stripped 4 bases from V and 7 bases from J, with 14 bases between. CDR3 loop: CASSLSASGEQYF. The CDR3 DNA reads TGCGCCAGCAGCCTGAGTGCTTCTGGGGAGCAGTACTTC.

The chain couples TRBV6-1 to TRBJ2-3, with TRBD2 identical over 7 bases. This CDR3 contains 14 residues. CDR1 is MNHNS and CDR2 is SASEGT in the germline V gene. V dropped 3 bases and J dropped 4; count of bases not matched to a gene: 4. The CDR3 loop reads CASSEGGWADTQYF. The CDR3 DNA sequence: TGTGCCAGCAGTGAGGGGGGGTGGGCAGATACGCAGTATTTT.

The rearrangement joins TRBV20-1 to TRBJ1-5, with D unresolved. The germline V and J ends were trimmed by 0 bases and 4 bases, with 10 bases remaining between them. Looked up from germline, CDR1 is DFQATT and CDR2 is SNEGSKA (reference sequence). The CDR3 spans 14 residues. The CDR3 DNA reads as TGCAGTGCTAGAGATCTTTGGGGAAATCAGCCCCAGCATTTT. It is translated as CSARDLWGNQPQHF.

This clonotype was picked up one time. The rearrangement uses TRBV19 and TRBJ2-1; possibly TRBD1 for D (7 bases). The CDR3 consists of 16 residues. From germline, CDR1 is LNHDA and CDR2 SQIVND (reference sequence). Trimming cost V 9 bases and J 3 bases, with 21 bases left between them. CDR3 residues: CASSQGEETFYNEQFF. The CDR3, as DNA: TGTGCCAGCAGCCAGGGGGAGGAAACCTTCTACAATGAGCAGTTCTTC.

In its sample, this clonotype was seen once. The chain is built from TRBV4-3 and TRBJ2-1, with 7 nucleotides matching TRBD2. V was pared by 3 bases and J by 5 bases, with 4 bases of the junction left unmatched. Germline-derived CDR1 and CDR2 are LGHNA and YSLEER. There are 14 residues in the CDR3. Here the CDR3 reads CASSHVLADNEQFF. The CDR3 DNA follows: TGCGCCAGCAGCCACGTCCTAGCGGACAATGAGCAGTTCTTC.

The CDR3 loop reads CASSLKGQGNSPLHF. The CDR3 bases are TGCGCCAGCAGCTTAAAGGGACAGGGTAATTCACCCCTCCACTTT. The chain combines TRBV5-1 with TRBJ1-6, with 9 bases matching TRBD1. Germline trimming cut 2 bases from V and 6 bases from J; bases unmatched to any gene: 3. Germline CDR1 is SGHRS and CDR2 is YFSETQ. The CDR3 loop spans 15 amino acids.

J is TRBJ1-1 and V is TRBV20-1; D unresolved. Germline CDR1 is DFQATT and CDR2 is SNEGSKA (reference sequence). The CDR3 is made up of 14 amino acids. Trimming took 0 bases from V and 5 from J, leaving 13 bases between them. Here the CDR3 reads CSARDRRWATEAFF. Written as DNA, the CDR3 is TGCAGTGCTAGAGATCGCAGGTGGGCAACTGAAGCTTTCTTT.

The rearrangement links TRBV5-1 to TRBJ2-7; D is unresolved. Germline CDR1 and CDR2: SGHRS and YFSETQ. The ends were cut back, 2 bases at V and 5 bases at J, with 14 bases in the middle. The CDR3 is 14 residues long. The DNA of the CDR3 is TGCGCCAGCAGCTTTGAAGGGAACGCCGACGAGCAGTACTTC. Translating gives CASSFEGNADEQYF.

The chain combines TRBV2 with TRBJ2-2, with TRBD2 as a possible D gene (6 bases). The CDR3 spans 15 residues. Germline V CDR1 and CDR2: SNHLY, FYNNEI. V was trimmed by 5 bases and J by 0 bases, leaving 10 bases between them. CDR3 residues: CASSPGSPNTGELFF. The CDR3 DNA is TGTGCCAGCAGTCCCGGGAGCCCGAACACCGGGGAGCTGTTTTTT.

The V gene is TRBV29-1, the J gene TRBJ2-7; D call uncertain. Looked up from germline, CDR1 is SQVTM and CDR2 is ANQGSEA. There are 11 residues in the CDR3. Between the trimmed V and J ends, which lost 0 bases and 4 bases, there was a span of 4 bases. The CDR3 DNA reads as TGCAGCGTTGAAGATCGGTACGAGCAGTACTTC. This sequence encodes CSVEDRYEQYF.

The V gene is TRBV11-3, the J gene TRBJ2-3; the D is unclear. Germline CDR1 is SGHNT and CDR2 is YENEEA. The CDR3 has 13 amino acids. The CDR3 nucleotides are TGTGTTGCTAGGGAACGCTGGGAAGATACGCAGTATTTT. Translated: CVARERWEDTQYF.

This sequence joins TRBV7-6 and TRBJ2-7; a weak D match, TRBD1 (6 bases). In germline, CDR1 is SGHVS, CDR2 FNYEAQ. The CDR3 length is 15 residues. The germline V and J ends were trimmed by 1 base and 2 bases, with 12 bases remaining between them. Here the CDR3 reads CASSLEQGPAYEQYF. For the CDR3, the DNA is TGTGCCAGCAGCTTAGAGCAGGGGCCCGCCTACGAGCAGTACTTC.